These T cell receptor beta chains were read from a single sample in a study of blood T cell repertoires in COVID-19. Produced via immunoSEQ multiplex PCR; TCRdb's table is partial and in-frame only. Of under 85,000 clones in the sample, around four fifths were seen once. The specimen was peripheral blood. Receptor source: an older man with active or convalescent COVID-19. Both conserved end residues are part of each CDR3. The D gene is left open where the match is weak. Rows give clone size only sometimes, using once, few, many, or a class for an expanded clone.

TRBJ1-5 | TRBD1 | . | TRBV29-1 | 13 | TGCAGCGTTTCGGGACAGGACAATCAGCCCCAGCATTTT | CSVSGQDNQPQHF
TRBJ2-1 | . | once | TRBV11-2 | 16 | TGTGCCAGCAGCTTAGATCTTGAGGCTAGCTTCAATGAGCAGTTCTTC | CASSLDLEASFNEQFF
TRBJ2-3 | TRBD2 | . | TRBV30 | 15 | TGTGCCTGGATCCCCCCCGAAGCGGGGTGGGATACGCAGTATTTT | CAWIPPEAGWDTQYF
TRBJ1-1 | . | . | TRBV2 | 14 | TGTGCCAGCAGTGAAATGGGAGGGGGGACTGAAGCTTTCTTT | CASSEMGGGTEAFF
TRBJ1-4 | TRBD1 | . | TRBV5-5 | 14 | TGTGCCAGCAGCTCAAGGGGGCTTCTCGAAAAACTGTTTTTT | CASSSRGLLEKLFF
TRBJ2-1 | . | . | TRBV7-9 | 11 | TGTGCCAGCAGCTTAAGCCCGGAGCAGTTCTTC | CASSLSPEQFF
TRBJ1-5 | . | . | TRBV7-6 | 15 | TGTGCCAGCAGCTTAGCGGGGGGTAGCAATCAGCCCCAGCATTTT | CASSLAGGSNQPQHF
TRBJ2-1 | TRBD2 | . | TRBV5-4 | 15 | TGTGCCAGCAGACCAACTTCGGCGGGAGTTGATGAGCAGTTCTTC | CASRPTSAGVDEQFF
TRBJ2-5 | TRBD1 | . | TRBV5-5 | 15 | TGTGCCAGCAGCTTGGTTAACAGGGGGTGGGAGACCCAGTACTTC | CASSLVNRGWETQYF
TRBJ2-1 | TRBD2 | . | TRBV2 | 16 | TGTGCCAGCAGTCCGCGGACTAGCGGGAGAGTTAATGAGCAGTTCTTC | CASSPRTSGRVNEQFF
TRBJ2-2 | . | . | TRBV19 | 13 | TGTGCCAGTAGTAGCTTAGATGCCGGGGAGCTGTTTTTT | CASSSLDAGELFF
TRBJ2-5 | TRBD2 | once | TRBV7-9 | 15 | TGTGCCAGCAGCCTGACTAGCGGGGGCCCGGAGACCCAGTACTTC | CASSLTSGGPETQYF
TRBJ2-1 | TRBD2 | . | TRBV28 | 14 | TGTGCCAGCAGCCGGGGGGACTACGGCAATGAGCAGTTCTTC | CASSRGDYGNEQFF
TRBJ2-7 | TRBD1 | . | TRBV5-4 | 15 | TGTGCCAGCAGCTTGACGGGACAGGAGGCCTACGAGCAGTACTTC | CASSLTGQEAYEQYF
TRBJ2-7 | TRBD1 | many | TRBV3-1/TRBV3-2 | 15 | TGTGCCAGCAGCCAAGGGGGCAGGACAGGCTACGAGCAGTACTTC | CASSQGGRTGYEQYF
TRBJ2-7 | . | . | TRBV4-2 | 13 | TGTGCCAGCAGCCACCCCTCGGGGGACGAGCAGTACTTC | CASSHPSGDEQYF
TRBJ1-3 | TRBD1 | few | TRBV28 | 16 | TGTGCCAGCAGGGGACAGGGTTTCGAGTCCGGAAACACCATATATTTT | CASRGQGFESGNTIYF
TRBJ2-1 | . | . | TRBV4-1 | 17 | TGCGCCAGCAGCCACCGAGGGCGGCAGCCGTTAGTGAATGAGCAGTTCTTC | CASSHRGRQPLVNEQFF
TRBJ2-3 | TRBD2 | . | TRBV6-2/TRBV6-3 | 16 | TGTGCCAGCAGCCCGAGACTAGCGGGACAACGAGATACGCAGTATTTT | CASSPRLAGQRDTQYF
TRBJ2-1 | TRBD1 | once | TRBV5-4 | 13 | TGTGCCAGCAGCCCCGGACAGGGGAATGAGCAGTTCTTC | CASSPGQGNEQFF
TRBJ1-2 | . | . | TRBV6-6 | 14 | TGTGCCAGCAGTTACTCGGGGTTGGAGGGAGGCTACACCTTC | CASSYSGLEGGYTF
TRBJ2-2 | . | . | TRBV30 | 14 | TGTGCCTGGAGTCTAGGACAGAACACCGGGGAGCTGTTTTTT | CAWSLGQNTGELFF
TRBJ1-1 | TRBD1 | few | TRBV27 | 13 | TGTGCCAGCAGGGGAACAGGGGCCACTGAAGCTTTCTTT | CASRGTGATEAFF
TRBJ2-1 | . | . | TRBV6-5 | 15 | TGTGCCAGCAGTTATCCGACTAGTACCGACAATGAGCAGTTCTTC | CASSYPTSTDNEQFF
TRBJ1-4 | . | . | TRBV15 | 14 | TGTGCCACCAGCAGGAGCAGACAGTCGGATCGAATGTTTTTT | CATSRSRQSDRMFF
TRBJ1-3 | . | . | TRBV28 | 14 | TGTGCCAGCAGTTTCACCAGGGCTGGAAACACCATATATTTT | CASSFTRAGNTIYF
TRBJ1-1 | . | . | TRBV6-5 | 14 | TGTGCCAGCAGCCCGGGGAGGGCTGGCACTGAAGCTTTCTTT | CASSPGRAGTEAFF
TRBJ1-3 | . | . | TRBV18 | 16 | TGTGCCAGCTCACCACCGGGTTCTAGGAGCGGAAACACCATATATTTT | CASSPPGSRSGNTIYF
TRBJ1-2 | . | . | TRBV19 | 14 | TGTGCCAGTAGGATCAGCGGCGCTAACTATGGCTACACCTTC | CASRISGANYGYTF
TRBJ1-4 | . | . | TRBV6-5 | 16 | TGTGCCAGCAGTTACCCTATTGGTCAGGGGAATGAAAAACTGTTTTTT | CASSYPIGQGNEKLFF
TRBJ2-7 | . | . | TRBV7-9 | 15 | TGTGCCAGCAGCTTAGAACGGGGGAACTCCTACGAGCAGTACTTC | CASSLERGNSYEQYF
TRBJ2-1 | . | once | TRBV10-2 | 15 | TGCGCCAGCAGTGTCCCCCAGGGGAGCGGCGGTGAGCAGTTCTTC | CASSVPQGSGGEQFF
TRBJ2-3 | TRBD1 | . | TRBV9 | 15 | TGTGCCAGCAGCGAGACAGGGAGTAGCACAGATACGCAGTATTTT | CASSETGSSTDTQYF
TRBJ1-6 | . | . | TRBV6-5 | 13 | TGTGCCAGCAGTCGGACAGATAATTCACCCCTCCACTTT | CASSRTDNSPLHF
TRBJ2-1 | TRBD2 | . | TRBV5-1 | 17 | TGCGCCAGCAGCTTGAATCTGCTCGCGGGAGTCCGCAATGAGCAGTTCTTC | CASSLNLLAGVRNEQFF
TRBJ2-1 | TRBD2 | once | TRBV4-1 | 20 | TGCGCCAGCAGCCAAGTTGATAGCGGGGGGGCCGTTGGTTTTTGGAATGAGCAGTTCTTC | CASSQVDSGGAVGFWNEQFF
TRBJ2-3 | . | . | TRBV7-2 | 14 | TGTGCCAGCAGCCCCAGTGGAGCCACAGATACGCAGTATTTT | CASSPSGATDTQYF
TRBJ2-7 | TRBD2 | few | TRBV3-1/TRBV3-2 | 15 | TGTGCCAGCAGCCAACGACTAGCGGGAGCAATGGAGCAGTACTTC | CASSQRLAGAMEQYF
TRBJ2-1 | TRBD2 | . | TRBV11-2 | 15 | TGTGCCAGCAGCTTTAGGACTAGCGGAAACAATGAGCAGTTCTTC | CASSFRTSGNNEQFF
TRBJ2-7 | . | . | TRBV28 | 16 | TGTGCCAGCAGTTCCCCTGGGCAATTTGCCTCCTACGAGCAGTACTTC | CASSSPGQFASYEQYF
TRBJ1-1 | . | . | TRBV10-1 | 15 | TGCGCCAGCAGTGGGTCACCGATACTAAACACTGAAGCTTTCTTT | CASSGSPILNTEAFF
TRBJ2-7 | TRBD2 | . | TRBV7-2 | 16 | TGTGCCAGCAGCTTAGAGGGACTAGCGTCCTCCTACGAGCAGTACTTC | CASSLEGLASSYEQYF
TRBJ1-1 | TRBD1 | . | TRBV18 | 16 | TGTGCCAGCTCACCACAGGTGGGACAGATGAACACTGAAGCTTTCTTT | CASSPQVGQMNTEAFF
TRBJ1-5 | . | . | TRBV5-6 | 17 | TGTGCCAGCAGCTCGTGGATCGTGACAAATAGCAATCAGCCCCAGCATTTT | CASSSWIVTNSNQPQHF
TRBJ1-1 | . | . | TRBV2 | 13 | TGTGCCAGCAAAACAGGGATCAGCGCTGAAGCTTTCTTT | CASKTGISAEAFF
TRBJ1-1 | . | . | TRBV7-3 | 13 | TGTGCCAGCAGCTTAGCTCAGGGTGGTGAAGCTTTCTTT | CASSLAQGGEAFF
TRBJ1-5 | . | . | TRBV28 | 12 | TGTGCCAGCCAATCCAGCAATCAGCCCCAGCATTTT | CASQSSNQPQHF
TRBJ1-2 | TRBD1 | . | TRBV9 | 13 | TGTGCCAGCAGCGACCAGGGGGTCTATGGCTACACCTTC | CASSDQGVYGYTF
TRBJ2-6 | . | . | TRBV29-1 | 13 | TGCAGCGTTGACAGGGATGGGGCCAACGTCCTGACTTTC | CSVDRDGANVLTF
TRBJ2-5 | . | . | TRBV7-2 | 13 | TGTGCCAGCAGCCACCCCTACCTAGAGACCCAGTACTTC | CASSHPYLETQYF
TRBJ2-7 | TRBD2 | few | TRBV6-5 | 16 | TGTGCCAGCAGTTATTCCGGACTAGCGGGATCTTACGAGCAGTACTTC | CASSYSGLAGSYEQYF
TRBJ2-4 | TRBD2 | once | TRBV7-2 | 15 | TGTGCCAGCAGCTTAAAACCGGGAGGGCCGAACATTCAGTACTTC | CASSLKPGGPNIQYF
TRBJ1-1 | . | . | TRBV19 | 13 | TGTGCCAGTAGTATGGATACAGAACCTGAAGCTTTCTTT | CASSMDTEPEAFF
TRBJ1-2 | . | . | TRBV27 | 17 | TGTGCCAGCAGTTTATCGGCTGTTGGGGGGTCGGGCTATGGCTACACCTTC | CASSLSAVGGSGYGYTF
TRBJ2-1 | . | . | TRBV3-1/TRBV3-2 | 16 | TGTGCCAGCAGCCAAGTACCGGTTCTTCTCCTCTCCGAGCAGTTCTTC | CASSQVPVLLLSEQFF